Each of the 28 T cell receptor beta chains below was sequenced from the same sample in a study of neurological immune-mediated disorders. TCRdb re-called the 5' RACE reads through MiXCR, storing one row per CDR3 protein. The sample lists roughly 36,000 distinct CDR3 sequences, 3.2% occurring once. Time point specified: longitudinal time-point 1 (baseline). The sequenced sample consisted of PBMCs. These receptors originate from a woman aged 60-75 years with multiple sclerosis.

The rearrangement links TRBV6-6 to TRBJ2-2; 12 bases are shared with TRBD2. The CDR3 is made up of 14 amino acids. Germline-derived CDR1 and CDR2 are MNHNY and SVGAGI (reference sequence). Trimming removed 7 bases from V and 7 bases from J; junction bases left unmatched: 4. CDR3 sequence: CASKLAGGLGELFF. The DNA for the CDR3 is TGTGCCAGCAAACTAGCGGGGGGTCTCGGGGAGCTGTTTTTT.

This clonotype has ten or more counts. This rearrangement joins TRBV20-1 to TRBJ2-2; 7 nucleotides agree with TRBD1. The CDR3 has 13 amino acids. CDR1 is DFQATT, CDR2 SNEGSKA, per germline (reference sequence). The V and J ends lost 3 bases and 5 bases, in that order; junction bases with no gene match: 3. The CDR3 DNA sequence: TGCAGTGCTAGTGGGACAGCTACCGGGGAGCTGTTTTTT. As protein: CSASGTATGELFF.

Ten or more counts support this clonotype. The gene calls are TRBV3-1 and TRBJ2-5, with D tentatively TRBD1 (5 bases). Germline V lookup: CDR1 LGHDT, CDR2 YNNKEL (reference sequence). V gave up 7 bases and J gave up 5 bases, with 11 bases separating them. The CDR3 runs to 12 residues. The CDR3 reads CASTLGAETQYF. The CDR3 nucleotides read TGTGCCAGCACCCTAGGGGCGGAGACCCAGTACTTC.

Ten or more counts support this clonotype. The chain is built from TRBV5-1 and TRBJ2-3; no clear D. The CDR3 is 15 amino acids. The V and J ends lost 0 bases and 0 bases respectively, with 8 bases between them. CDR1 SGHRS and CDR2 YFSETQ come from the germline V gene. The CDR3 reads CASSLEGISTDTQYF. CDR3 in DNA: TGCGCCAGCAGCTTGGAGGGAATAAGCACAGATACGCAGTATTTT.

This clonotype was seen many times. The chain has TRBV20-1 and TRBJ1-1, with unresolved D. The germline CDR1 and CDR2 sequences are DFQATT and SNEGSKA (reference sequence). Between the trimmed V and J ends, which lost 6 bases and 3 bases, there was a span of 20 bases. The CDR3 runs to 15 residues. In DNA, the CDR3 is TGCAGTGCCGCAAGCCGGATCCAAGGATACACTGAAGCTTTCTTT. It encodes CSAASRIQGYTEAFF.

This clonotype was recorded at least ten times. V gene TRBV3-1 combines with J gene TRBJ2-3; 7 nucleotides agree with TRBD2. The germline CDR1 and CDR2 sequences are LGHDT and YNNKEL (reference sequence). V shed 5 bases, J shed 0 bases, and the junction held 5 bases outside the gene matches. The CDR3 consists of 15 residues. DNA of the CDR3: TGTGCCAGCAGCAGAGCGGGGCCTAGCACAGATACGCAGTATTTT. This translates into CASSRAGPSTDTQYF.

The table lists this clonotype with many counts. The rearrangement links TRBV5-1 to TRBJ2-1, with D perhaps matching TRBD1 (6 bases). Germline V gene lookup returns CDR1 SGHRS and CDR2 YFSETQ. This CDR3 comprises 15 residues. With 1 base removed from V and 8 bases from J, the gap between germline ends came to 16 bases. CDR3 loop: CASSLRGWGTDEQFF. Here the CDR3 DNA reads TGCGCCAGCAGCTTGAGGGGGTGGGGGACGGATGAGCAGTTCTTC.

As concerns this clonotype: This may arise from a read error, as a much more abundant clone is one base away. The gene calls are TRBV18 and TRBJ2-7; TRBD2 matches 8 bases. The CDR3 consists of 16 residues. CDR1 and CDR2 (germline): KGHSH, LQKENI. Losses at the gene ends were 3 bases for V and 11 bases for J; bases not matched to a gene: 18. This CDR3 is CASSPYPALESGGKYF. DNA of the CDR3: TGTGCCAGCTCACCGTATCCCGCCCTCGAGTCGGGAGGGAAGTACTTC.

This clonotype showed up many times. In DNA, the CDR3 is TGCAGTGCTATCGAAGCCCTCAAGCAGTACTTC. This gives the protein CSAIEALKQYF. This chain uses TRBV20-1 with TRBJ2-7, with D unresolved. Germline CDR1 reads DFQATT; CDR2 reads SNEGSKA (reference sequence). V gave up 4 bases and J gave up 8 bases, with 12 bases separating them. CDR3 length: 11 amino acids.

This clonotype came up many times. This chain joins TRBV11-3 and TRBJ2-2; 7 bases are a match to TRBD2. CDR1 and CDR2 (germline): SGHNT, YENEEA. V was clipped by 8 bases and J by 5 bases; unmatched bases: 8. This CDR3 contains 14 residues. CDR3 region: CASAPGGPTGELFF. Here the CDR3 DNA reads TGTGCCAGCGCCCCGGGGGGACCAACCGGGGAGCTGTTTTTT.

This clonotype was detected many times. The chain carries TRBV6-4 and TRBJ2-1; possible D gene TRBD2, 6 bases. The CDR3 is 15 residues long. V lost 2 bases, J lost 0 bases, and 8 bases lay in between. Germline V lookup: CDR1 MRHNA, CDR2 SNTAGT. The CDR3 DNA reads TGTGCCAGCAGTGACGGGGGGAGCTCCTACAATGAGCAGTTCTTC. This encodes CASSDGGSSYNEQFF.

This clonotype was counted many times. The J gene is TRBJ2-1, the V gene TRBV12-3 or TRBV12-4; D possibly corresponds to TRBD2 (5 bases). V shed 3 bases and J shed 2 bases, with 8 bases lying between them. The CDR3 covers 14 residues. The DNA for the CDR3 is TGTGCCAGCAGTTTTGCGGGTGCCTACAATGAGCAGTTCTTC. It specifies CASSFAGAYNEQFF.

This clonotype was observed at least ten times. As DNA, the CDR3 is TGCAGCGTTGAAATCGGCTCCTACGAGCAGTACTTC. Encoded protein: CSVEIGSYEQYF. This rearrangement joins TRBV29-1 to TRBJ2-7; D call uncertain. This CDR3 spans 12 amino acids. Trimming took off 2 bases at V and 0 bases at J, with 5 bases between the two ends. Germline CDR1 SQVTM, CDR2 ANQGSEA.

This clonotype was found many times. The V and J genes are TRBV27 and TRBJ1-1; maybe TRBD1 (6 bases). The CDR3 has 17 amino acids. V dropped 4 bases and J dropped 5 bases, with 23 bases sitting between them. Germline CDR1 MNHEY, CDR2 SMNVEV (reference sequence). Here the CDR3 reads CASSSNLGGGGKTEAFF. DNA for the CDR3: TGTGCCAGCAGTTCTAACTTGGGGGGAGGGGGTAAGACTGAAGCTTTCTTT.

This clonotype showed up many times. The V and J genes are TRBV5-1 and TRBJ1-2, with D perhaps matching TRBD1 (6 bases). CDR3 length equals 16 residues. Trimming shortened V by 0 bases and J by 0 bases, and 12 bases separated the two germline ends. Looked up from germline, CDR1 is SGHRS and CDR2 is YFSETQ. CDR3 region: CASSLAGHDANYGYTF. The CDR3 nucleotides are TGCGCCAGCAGCTTGGCGGGACACGATGCTAACTATGGCTACACCTTC.

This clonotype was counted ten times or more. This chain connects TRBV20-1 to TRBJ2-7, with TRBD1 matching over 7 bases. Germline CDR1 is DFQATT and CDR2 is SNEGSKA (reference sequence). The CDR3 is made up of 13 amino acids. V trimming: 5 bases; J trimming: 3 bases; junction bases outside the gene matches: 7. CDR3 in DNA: TGCAGTGCTGGGGACAGCAAACTCTACGAGCAGTACTTC. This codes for CSAGDSKLYEQYF.

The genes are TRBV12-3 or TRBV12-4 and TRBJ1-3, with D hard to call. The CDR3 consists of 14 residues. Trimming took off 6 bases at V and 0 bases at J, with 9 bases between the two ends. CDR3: CASRPTSSGNTIYF. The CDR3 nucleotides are TGTGCCAGCAGGCCGACGAGCTCTGGAAACACCATATATTTT.

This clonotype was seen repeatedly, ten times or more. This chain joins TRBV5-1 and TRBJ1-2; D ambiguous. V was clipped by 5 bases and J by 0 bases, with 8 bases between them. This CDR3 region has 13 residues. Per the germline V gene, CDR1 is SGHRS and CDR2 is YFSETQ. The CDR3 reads CASRTDANYGYTF. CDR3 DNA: TGCGCCAGCAGAACAGACGCTAACTATGGCTACACCTTC.

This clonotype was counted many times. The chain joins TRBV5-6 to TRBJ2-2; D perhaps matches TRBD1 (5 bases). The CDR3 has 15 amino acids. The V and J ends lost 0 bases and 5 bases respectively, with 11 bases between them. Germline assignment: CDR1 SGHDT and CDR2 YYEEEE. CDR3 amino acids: CASSLGVTVTGELFF. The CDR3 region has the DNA TGTGCCAGCAGCTTGGGGGTGACAGTTACCGGGGAGCTGTTTTTT.

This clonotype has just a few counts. CDR3 region: CASSQDDGVSSAFF. In DNA, the CDR3 is TGCGCCAGCAGCCAAGACGATGGGGTTTCGTCAGCTTTCTTT. V gene TRBV4-1 combines with J gene TRBJ1-1, with D unclear. V was trimmed by 0 bases and J by 10 bases, leaving 15 bases between them. The germline CDR1 and CDR2 sequences are MGHRA and YSYEKL. This CDR3 contains 14 residues.

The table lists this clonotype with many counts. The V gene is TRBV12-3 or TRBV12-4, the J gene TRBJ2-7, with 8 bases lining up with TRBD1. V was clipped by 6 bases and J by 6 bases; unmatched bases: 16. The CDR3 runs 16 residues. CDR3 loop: CASSPVQPGGQAEQYF. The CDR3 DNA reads TGTGCCAGCAGCCCCGTCCAACCAGGGGGCCAAGCCGAGCAGTACTTC.

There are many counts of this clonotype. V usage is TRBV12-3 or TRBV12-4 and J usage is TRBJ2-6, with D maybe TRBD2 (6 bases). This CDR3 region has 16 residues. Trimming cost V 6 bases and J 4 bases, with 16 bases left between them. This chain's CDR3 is CASSRPAGTGANVLTF. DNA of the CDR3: TGTGCCAGCAGCCGACCCGCGGGGACCGGGGCCAACGTCCTGACTTTC.

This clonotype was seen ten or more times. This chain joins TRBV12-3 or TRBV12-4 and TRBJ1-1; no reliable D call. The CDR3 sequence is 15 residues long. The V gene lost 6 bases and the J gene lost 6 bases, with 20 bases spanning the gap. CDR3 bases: TGTGCCAGCAGCCTTTATGGACTCGAGTCGGCTGAAGCTTTCTTT. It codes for CASSLYGLESAEAFF.

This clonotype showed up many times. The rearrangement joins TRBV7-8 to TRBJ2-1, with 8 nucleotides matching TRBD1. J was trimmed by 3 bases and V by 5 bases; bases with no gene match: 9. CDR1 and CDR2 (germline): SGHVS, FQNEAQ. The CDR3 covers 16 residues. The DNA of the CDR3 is TGTGCCAGCAGCAGAGCGGACAGGGAGAACTACAATGAGCAGTTCTTC. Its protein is CASSRADRENYNEQFF.

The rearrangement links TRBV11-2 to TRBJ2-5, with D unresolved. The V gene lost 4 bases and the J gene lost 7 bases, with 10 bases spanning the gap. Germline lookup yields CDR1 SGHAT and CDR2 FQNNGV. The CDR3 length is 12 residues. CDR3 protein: CASSSSSWTQYF. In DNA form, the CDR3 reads TGTGCCAGCAGCTCCTCATCCTGGACCCAGTACTTC.

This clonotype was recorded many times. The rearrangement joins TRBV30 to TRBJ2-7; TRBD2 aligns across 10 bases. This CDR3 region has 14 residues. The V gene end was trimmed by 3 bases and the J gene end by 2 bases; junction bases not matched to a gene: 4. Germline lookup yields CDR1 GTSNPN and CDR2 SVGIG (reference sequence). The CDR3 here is CAWSYSGGTYEQYF. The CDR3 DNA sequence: TGTGCCTGGAGCTATAGCGGGGGGACCTACGAGCAGTACTTC.

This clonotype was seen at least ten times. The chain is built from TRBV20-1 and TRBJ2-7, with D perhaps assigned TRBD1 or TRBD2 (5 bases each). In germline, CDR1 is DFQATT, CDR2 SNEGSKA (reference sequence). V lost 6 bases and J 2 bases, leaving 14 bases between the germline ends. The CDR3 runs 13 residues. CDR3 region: CSAPRDGAYEQYF. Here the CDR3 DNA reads TGCAGTGCCCCGAGGGACGGAGCCTACGAGCAGTACTTC.

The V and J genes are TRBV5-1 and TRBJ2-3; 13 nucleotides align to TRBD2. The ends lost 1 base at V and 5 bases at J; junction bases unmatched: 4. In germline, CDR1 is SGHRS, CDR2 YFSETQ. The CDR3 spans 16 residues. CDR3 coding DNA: TGCGCCAGCAGCTTGACTAGCGGGGGGGCTAGAGATACGCAGTATTTT. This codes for CASSLTSGGARDTQYF.